This T cell receptor beta chain stems from a study of cytomegalovirus exposure and HLA in healthy donors. Background on the study: Prior work identified 120 million or so unique TCR beta sequences in approximately 180 million T cells. Study results and caveats: Cytomegalovirus status, reportedly, was diagnosed with high specificity and sensitivity by the classifier. Indistinguishable V segments, including TRBV6-2 and TRBV6-3, were excluded. It was likely that a cluster of highly shared sequence variants was a sequencing artifact.

Primers: 60 Vbeta forward and 13 Jbeta reverse. Sequencing used immunoSEQ multiplex PCR; TCRdb keeps in-frame clones, though not all of them. Of 85,000 to 130,000 clones listed, more than 65% were seen once; the top ten hold roughly 0.79%. Worth noting for this clone: Antigen: not known.

Germline V gives CDR1 MNHNS, CDR2 SASEGT. The V gene lost 6 bases and the J gene lost 3 bases, with 15 bases spanning the gap. The CDR3 loop spans 15 amino acids. The specimen was PBMCs. The chain combines TRBV6-1 with TRBJ1-5; a weak D match, TRBD1 (5 bases). The TCR was taken from a boy aged 5-17 years in good health and CMV-seronegative. For the CDR3, the DNA is TGTGCCAGCAGGGCTGGGGGGTTTAACAATCAGCCCCAGCATTTT. This translates into CASRAGGFNNQPQHF.